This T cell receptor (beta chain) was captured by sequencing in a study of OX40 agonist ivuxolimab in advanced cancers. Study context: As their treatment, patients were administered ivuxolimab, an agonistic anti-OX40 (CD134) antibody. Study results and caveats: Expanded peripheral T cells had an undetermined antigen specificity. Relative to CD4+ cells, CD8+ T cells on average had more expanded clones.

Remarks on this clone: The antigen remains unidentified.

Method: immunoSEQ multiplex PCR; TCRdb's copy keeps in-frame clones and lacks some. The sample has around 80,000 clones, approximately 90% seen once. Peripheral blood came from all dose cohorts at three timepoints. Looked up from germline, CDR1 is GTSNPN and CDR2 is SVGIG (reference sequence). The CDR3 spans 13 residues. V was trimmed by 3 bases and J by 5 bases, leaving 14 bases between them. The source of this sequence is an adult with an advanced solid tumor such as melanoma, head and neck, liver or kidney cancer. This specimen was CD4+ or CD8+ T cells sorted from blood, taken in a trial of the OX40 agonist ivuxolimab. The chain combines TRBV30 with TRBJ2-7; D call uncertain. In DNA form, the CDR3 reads TGTGCCTGGAGCAGAGGCAGGTCAAACGAGCAGTACTTC. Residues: CAWSRGRSNEQYF.